The subject of this entry is one T cell receptor beta chain. Its target is unknown. The entry originates in a study of T cell responses to AZD1222 COVID-19 vaccine. Findings and caveats of the study: The span of vaccine-associated CD4 TCRs extended across spike, with dominance at 160-218 and 743-854. Just 5 to 7 AZD1222 recipients tested seropositive at baseline.

Method: immunoSEQ multiplex PCR; TCRdb's copy keeps in-frame clones and lacks some. The sample holds fewer than 120,000 clones, roughly 92% seen once. CDR3 length equals 15 residues. Germline assignment: CDR1 KGHSH and CDR2 LQKENI. Unmatched junction bases numbered 8, after V lost 4 bases and J lost 5 bases. This receptor was taken from an adult in good health. The chain couples TRBV18 to TRBJ2-1, with 7 bases lining up with TRBD2. Sequences were derived from peripheral blood, sampled on day 0 of AZD1222 vaccination. CDR3 sequence: CASSLGEGSNNEQFF. CDR3 coding DNA: TGTGCCAGCTCACTCGGGGAGGGCTCGAACAATGAGCAGTTCTTC.